This entry features one TCR beta chain sequence. The sample belongs to a study of blood T cells in healthy people across ages. Across the study: About one barcoded beta molecule per two T cells came from capture by template switching.

CDR3 length equals 14 residues. Trimming shortened V by 11 bases and J by 5 bases, and 21 bases separated the two germline ends. Germline V gene sequence: CDR1 LGHDT, CDR2 YNNKEL (reference sequence). Next came a second PCR, run for about 6 to 12 cycles, which used a sample-barcoded 5' primer along with a J-beta primer mix. Using its own MiXCR run on the 5' RACE reads, TCRdb lists one record per CDR3 protein. The repertoire holds 730,000 or so distinct CDR3 sequences, with less than 45% as singletons. PBMCs were isolated at a quantity of at least 7 million per sample. The chain is built from TRBV3-1 and TRBJ1-2; D is perhaps TRBD1 (5 bases). The sequenced sample consisted of blood. The sequence came from an elderly man in good health. This CDR3 is CAEGADTFGYGYTF. The CDR3 DNA follows: TGTGCCGAAGGGGCAGATACCTTCGGGTATGGCTACACCTTC.